The T cell receptor beta chain described here comes from a study of monozygotic twins with inflammatory bowel disease. Study findings and constraints: Separate T cell subtypes could not be resolved from one another.

Following a re-call of the 5' RACE reads, TCRdb has one entry per CDR3 protein and lacks DNA. This sample's clone table lists a few hundred thousand distinct CDR3 sequences. From germline, CDR1 is SGHTA and CDR2 FQGNSA. The CDR3 sequence is 17 residues long. Comments on this clonotype: Its target is not known.

The J gene is TRBJ2-1, the V gene TRBV7-2; TCRdb designates TRBD2, a call that cannot be tested without DNA. The receptor was derived from a human donor with ulcerative colitis or Crohn's disease, or a healthy co-twin of an affected twin (not recorded which). The sequenced sample consisted of blood. The CDR3 sequence is CASSLAANSGGNNEQFF.